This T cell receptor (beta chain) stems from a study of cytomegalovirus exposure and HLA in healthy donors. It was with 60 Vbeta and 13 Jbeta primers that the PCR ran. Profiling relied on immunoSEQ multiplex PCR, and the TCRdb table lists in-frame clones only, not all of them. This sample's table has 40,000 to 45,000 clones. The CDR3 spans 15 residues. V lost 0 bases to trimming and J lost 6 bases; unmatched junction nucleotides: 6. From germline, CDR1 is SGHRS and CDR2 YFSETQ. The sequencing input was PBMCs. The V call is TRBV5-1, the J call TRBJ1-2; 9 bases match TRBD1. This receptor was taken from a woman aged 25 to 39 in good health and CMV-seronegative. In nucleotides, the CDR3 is TGCGCCAGCAGCTTGGGGGACAGGGTCACGAATGGCTACACCTTC. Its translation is CASSLGDRVTNGYTF.